A selection of T cell receptor beta chains follows, all from one sample in a study of Graves' ophthalmopathy and Graves' hyperthyroidism. From the multiplex PCR reads, TCRdb called clonotypes with MiXCR, one entry per CDR3 protein. Among 200,000 to 250,000 distinct CDR3 sequences, roughly 21% were seen once, and the ten largest hold 35% to 55%. Sequencing input: peripheral blood. These receptors originate from a woman aged 45-60 years with Graves' ophthalmopathy. The CDR3 runs from the conserved cysteine through the conserved F or W. The D gene is left open where the match is weak. For some rows the clone size is stated as once, few or many, or as a class when expanded; others skip it.

TRBD1,TRBJ1-2,17,TRBV12-3/TRBV12-4,many,TGTGCCAGCAGTCCTCTCTCCCCCCCGGGACAGAGGGATGGCTACACCTTC,CASSPLSPPGQRDGYTF
-,TRBJ2-7,11,TRBV30,many,TGTGCCTGGAGTCAGAGAGGGGAGCAGTACTTC,CAWSQRGEQYF
-,TRBJ1-3,16,TRBV6-5,many,TGTGCCAGCAGCTTGACTCTAGGGGCGTCCGGAAACACCATATATTTT,CASSLTLGASGNTIYF
-,TRBJ2-7,14,TRBV5-1,many,TGCGCCAGCCACGGAGAGGGGAAGGGTGGCGAGCAGTACTTC,CASHGEGKGGEQYF
TRBD1,TRBJ1-1,15,TRBV3-1,-,TGTGCCAGCAGCCACCCGGGACAGGAGAACACTGAAGCTTTCTTT,CASSHPGQENTEAFF
TRBD1,TRBJ1-1,15,TRBV24-1,many,TGTGCCACCAGTGGGGGACAGGGGCAAGACACTGAAGCTTTCTTT,CATSGGQGQDTEAFF
-,TRBJ1-2,13,TRBV6-2/TRBV6-3,many,TGTGCCAGCAGTTCGACGGCCAACTATGGCTACACCTTC,CASSSTANYGYTF
-,TRBJ1-1,14,TRBV5-1,many,TGCGCCAGCAGCTTCAACGACTCCCCCACTGAAGCTTTCTTT,CASSFNDSPTEAFF
-,TRBJ1-1,17,TRBV12-5,-,TGTGCTAGTGGCAGCCACAGGGTCCCCATGAACACTTCTGAAGCTTTCTTT,CASGSHRVPMNTSEAFF
TRBD1,TRBJ1-1,15,TRBV28,-,TGTGCCAGCAGTTTCCCCTCGACAGGGAGTACTGAAGCTTTCTTT,CASSFPSTGSTEAFF
-,TRBJ2-5,13,TRBV5-6,many,TGTGCCAGCAGCTTGGCAACGGGAGAGACCCAGTACTTC,CASSLATGETQYF
-,TRBJ1-6,14,TRBV20-1,few,TGCAGTGCTAGTTACGACGCAGGGAATTCACCCCTCCACTTT,CSASYDAGNSPLHF
TRBD2,TRBJ2-2,18,TRBV3-1,-,TGTGCCAGCAGCCATATAGCGGGAGGGCCGAGGAACACCGGGGAGCTGTTTTTT,CASSHIAGGPRNTGELFF
-,TRBJ2-7,11,TRBV30,many,TGTGCCTGGCGACAGAACTACGAGCAGTACTTC,CAWRQNYEQYF
-,TRBJ2-7,13,TRBV12-3/TRBV12-4,many,TGTGCCAGCAGTGATGACAGGATCTACGAGCAGTACTTC,CASSDDRIYEQYF
TRBD2,TRBJ2-7,14,TRBV12-3/TRBV12-4,many,TGTGCCAGCAGCACGGGACTAGCGGCCTACGAGCAGTACTTC,CASSTGLAAYEQYF
-,TRBJ2-7,12,TRBV7-2,-,TGTGCCAGCAGCTTCAAGGGCACCGAGCAGTACTTC,CASSFKGTEQYF
TRBD2,TRBJ2-5,15,TRBV20-1,-,TGCAGTGCTAGAGATCTAGCGGGGGAGTCGGAGACCCAGTACTTC,CSARDLAGESETQYF
TRBD2,TRBJ2-2,16,TRBV10-1,-,TGCGCCATCAGTGAAGGTTTTAGCGGGAGGTCTGGGGAGCTGCTTTTT,CAISEGFSGRSGELLF
TRBD1,TRBJ2-2,15,TRBV6-1,few,TGTGCCAGCAGTGAGGGACAGGGGACCACCGGGGAGCTGTTTTTT,CASSEGQGTTGELFF
TRBD1,TRBJ1-5,15,TRBV30,many,TGTGCCTGGAGTACCCCAGGGGGAAGCAATCAGCCCCAGCATTTT,CAWSTPGGSNQPQHF
-,TRBJ2-7,10,TRBV6-1,many,TGTGCCAGCAAGGAGTACGAGCAGTACTTC,CASKEYEQYF
-,TRBJ1-2,13,TRBV12-3/TRBV12-4,many,TGTGCCAGCACCTCGACACCTCCTTATGGCTACACCTTC,CASTSTPPYGYTF
-,TRBJ2-5,11,TRBV20-1,-,TGCAGTGCCCGTTGGGGAGAGACCCAGTACTTC,CSARWGETQYF
-,TRBJ2-4,14,TRBV6-5,many,TGTGCCAGCAGCCCACTTAGAGGAGCAGGTTCGCAGTACTTC,CASSPLRGAGSQYF
-,TRBJ2-7,16,TRBV6-2/TRBV6-3,many,TGTGCCAGCAGTTACAACCCGGACTGGAGCTCCTACGAGCAGTACTTC,CASSYNPDWSSYEQYF
-,TRBJ2-5,16,TRBV7-4,many,TGTGCCAGCAGCTTAGCCGGACCAGGGCTGTGCGAGACCCAGTACTTC,CASSLAGPGLCETQYF
TRBD1,TRBJ2-2,16,TRBV6-2/TRBV6-3,-,TGTGCCAGCAGAGTCGAACAGGGGCTCGGCACCGGGGAGCTGTTTTTT,CASRVEQGLGTGELFF
TRBD2,TRBJ2-7,15,TRBV20-1,few,TGCAGTGCTGGTGGAGTAGCGGGCAATGTGGGGGAGCAGTACTTC,CSAGGVAGNVGEQYF
-,TRBJ2-3,12,TRBV12-3/TRBV12-4,many,TGTGCCAGCAGCGCTAGCGTAGATACGCAGTATTTT,CASSASVDTQYF
TRBD1,TRBJ1-2,14,TRBV5-1,many,TGCGCCAGCAGCCACGGGGACAGGGGCGGTGGCTACACCTTC,CASSHGDRGGGYTF
TRBD1,TRBJ2-5,15,TRBV11-2,-,TGTGCCAGCAGTGATACCCGGGACAGGAAAGAGACCCAGTACTTC,CASSDTRDRKETQYF
-,TRBJ1-5,14,TRBV4-1,-,TGCGCCAGCAGCCAATTCTCTCTAAGTCAGCCCCAGCATTTT,CASSQFSLSQPQHF
-,TRBJ1-5,16,TRBV12-3/TRBV12-4,many,TGTGCCAGCAGTTTGGGCCGCCAGTATAGCAATCAGCCCCAGCATTTT,CASSLGRQYSNQPQHF
-,TRBJ1-2,13,TRBV28,many,TGTGCCAGCAGTCAGACTGCCAGAGTAGGCTACACCTTC,CASSQTARVGYTF
-,TRBJ2-5,14,TRBV24-1,many,TGTGCCACCAGTGATCCCATGGGAGGAGAGACCCAGTACTTC,CATSDPMGGETQYF
-,TRBJ1-1,14,TRBV7-3,many,TGTGCCAGCAGCTTAACGGGGGAGAACACTGAAGCTTTCTTT,CASSLTGENTEAFF
-,TRBJ1-5,16,TRBV19,many,TGTGCCAGTACCAAGCATAAGGGGTCCAGCAATCAGCCCCAGCATTTT,CASTKHKGSSNQPQHF
-,TRBJ1-2,13,TRBV12-3/TRBV12-4,many,TGTGCCAGCAGTCCTAATGGGGGCTATGGCTACACCTTC,CASSPNGGYGYTF
-,TRBJ2-3,15,TRBV6-4,many,TGTGCCAGCAGTGAGGGCTCAGCAGGCACAGATACGCAGTATTTT,CASSEGSAGTDTQYF
-,TRBJ2-3,16,TRBV25-1,-,TGTGCCAGCAGTAAGGGATACCGAAGTAGCACAGATACGCAGTATTTT,CASSKGYRSSTDTQYF
-,TRBJ2-2,20,TRBV6-2/TRBV6-3,few,TGTGCCAGCTCCCTAGCAGGACGGCCAGCGGCAGGCCCGGGGACCGGGGAGCTGTTTTTT,CASSLAGRPAAGPGTGELFF
TRBD1,TRBJ1-5,14,TRBV2,many,TGTGCCAGCAGACAGGGGTATGGCAATCAGCCCCAGCATTTT,CASRQGYGNQPQHF
TRBD2,TRBJ2-7,14,TRBV6-1,many,TGTGCCAGCGGAATAGCGGGAGGGCCCTACGAGCAGTACTTC,CASGIAGGPYEQYF
-,TRBJ1-2,14,TRBV4-1,many,TGCGCCAGCAGCCTAGAGAGGGCTAACTATGGCTACACCTTC,CASSLERANYGYTF
-,TRBJ1-2,16,TRBV25-1,many,TGTGCCAGCAGTGAATCGGTTACGGACTACTTCTATGGCTACACCTTC,CASSESVTDYFYGYTF
-,TRBJ2-5,15,TRBV24-1,-,TGTGCCACCAGCCCCAGGACCGAATCCCAAGAGACCCAGTACTTC,CATSPRTESQETQYF
-,TRBJ2-2,16,TRBV14,few,TGTGCCAGCAACTCAAAGGTTCAAATCGGCACCGGGGAGCTGTTTTTT,CASNSKVQIGTGELFF
-,TRBJ2-2,12,TRBV2,many,TGTGCCAGCAGGTTTGACACCGGGGAGCTGTTTTTT,CASRFDTGELFF
TRBD1,TRBJ2-1,15,TRBV11-2,many,TGTGCCAGCAGCCTCCAGGGGGCGCGGGACAATGAGCAGTTCTTC,CASSLQGARDNEQFF
-,TRBJ2-7,14,TRBV7-2,many,TGTGCCAGCAGCTTAGCAGGGATCTTCCACGAGCAGTACTTC,CASSLAGIFHEQYF
-,TRBJ2-5,15,TRBV24-1,few,TGTGCCACCGGTTGGGGGGTAGGGCGCCAAGAGACCCAGTACTTC,CATGWGVGRQETQYF
-,TRBJ2-7,13,TRBV20-1,many,TGCAGTGCGCGGATTAGCTACTCCTACGAGCAGTACTTC,CSARISYSYEQYF
TRBD1,TRBJ1-5,13,TRBV19,-,TGTGCCAGTAGGGACAGGGATCGACAGCCCCAGCATTTT,CASRDRDRQPQHF
TRBD1,TRBJ1-2,13,TRBV12-3/TRBV12-4,-,TGTGCCAGCAGCCTACAGGGGAACTATGGCTACAGCTTC,CASSLQGNYGYSF
TRBD1,TRBJ1-1,16,TRBV30,few,TGTGCCTGGAGTGACCGGCCAGGGGGAACGGACACTGAAGCTTTCTTT,CAWSDRPGGTDTEAFF
TRBD2,TRBJ2-7,17,TRBV2,few,TGTGCCAGCAGTGAAGGCGGAGTAGGAGCGGGATCCTACGAGCAGTACTTC,CASSEGGVGAGSYEQYF
-,TRBJ2-6,17,TRBV11-2,many,TGTGCCAGCCGCCGGGACAATGCGGGCTCTGGGGCCAACGTCCTGACTTTC,CASRRDNAGSGANVLTF
-,TRBJ1-1,16,TRBV9,many,TGTGCCAGCAGCGTAGCTCCCGGAGCACTGAACACTGAAGCTTTCTTT,CASSVAPGALNTEAFF
TRBD1,TRBJ1-5,17,TRBV28,few,TGTGCCAGCAGCACCCGACAGGGGGCTCAGTTTGATCAGCCCCAGCATTTT,CASSTRQGAQFDQPQHF